This T cell receptor (beta chain) was sequenced in a study of blood T cells in healthy people across ages (dated by TCRdb to between 2014 and 2017). Regarding the research as a whole: In model experiments, template switching captured roughly one uniquely barcoded TCR beta cDNA molecule for every two T cells. The donors were divided into four age groups: young (average around 16 years), middle-aged (over 35), aged (approximately 62) and long-lived (around 87). Using deep sequencing normalized with unique cDNA molecular identifiers, the study measured how TCR beta repertoire diversity changes with age. Using the same blood draw, the study looked at two additional independent replicas of 1 million unique cDNA reads for two donors, one aged 18 to 30 and the other aged 80 or older. To avoid experimental bias, donors of different ages were randomly spread across the sequencing lanes. Findings and caveats that apply to the study as a whole: Donor CMV infection status was unknown, potentially confounding age-related changes in expanded clonotypes. Bulk unsorted PBMC profiling prevented conclusive comparison of naive and antigen-experienced compartments. Estimates of total diversity based on one million sequenced T cells were considered lower bounds and underestimates. As age increased, observed TCR beta diversity per million T cells dropped in a roughly linear way, and a significant reduction was already evident by age roughly 36. A strong correlation was found between observed TCR beta diversity and the percentage of naive T cells measured by flow cytometry. The long-lived group showed more naive CD4+ T cells, fewer expanded clones and increased TCR diversity than the aged group, suggesting age selection.

The donors were roughly 40 Caucasian individuals from Russia, aged about 6 to 100 years, who were systemically healthy. Each donor gave about 11 milliliters of peripheral blood, drawn into EDTA-treated Vacutainer tubes. Ficoll-Paque density-gradient centrifugation was used to isolate PBMCs, with at least 6 million per sample. Total RNA, at least 6 micrograms per sample, was extracted from PBMCs with Trizol reagent. Naive CD45RAhigh/CD27high T cell percentages were measured by flow cytometry on a PBMC aliquot from every donor. Libraries were constructed by 5' RACE. The reads were generated on an Illumina HiSeq 2500. A second PCR of roughly 7 to 12 cycles was run with a J-beta primer mix and a sample-barcoded 5' primer. Each TCR beta cDNA molecule received a unique molecular identifier from a template-switch 5' adaptor carrying 12 random nucleotides. Each sample yielded at least 3 million CDR3-containing paired-end reads. First-strand cDNA was synthesized from all RNA with the Mint cDNA synthesis kit, primed by a TRBC-specific oligonucleotide. Following uracil-DNA glycosylase treatment, a first 18-cycle PCR with universal primers M1SS and BC2_uni_R was performed on all cDNA. The paper's data handling went like this. For normalization, 1 million high-quality reads were randomly selected from each sample, with every read carrying a distinct molecular identifier. Reads sharing molecular identifiers were discarded rather than binned into consensus sequences. CDR3 identification, clonotype clustering and error correction used MiTCR with a Q25 quality threshold and the strictest error-elimination algorithm. A nonparametric unseen species model with Euler transformation was used to estimate a lower bound on total TCR beta diversity. Through fastp at Q25 and MiXCR, TCRdb rebuilt clones from the public reads, retaining in-frame beta chains. Merged by CDR3 protein, the rows form single entries marked with the most common genes and DNA. TCRdb, rather than the study authors, made the V and J calls. Across this sample there are approximately 1.5 million distinct CDR3 sequences, with roughly 30% seen only once. The top ten clonotypes cover over 9% of the sample.

Per the germline V gene, SQVTM is the CDR1 and ANQGSEA is the CDR2. At the junction V is shortened by 0 bases and J by 2 bases, with 7 bases in between. From the cysteine through the phenylalanine, the CDR3 covers 13 amino acids. Here the CDR3 DNA is all that survives: 39 bases in frame from base 1. There are a few counts of this clonotype. Its binding antigen is unknown. No base-level quality is on record; no much larger clone is a single base apart. The sequence was obtained from a woman in her thirties in good health. The rearranged segments are TRBV29-1 and TRBJ1-2; the D gene is not confidently resolved. Material: blood. In nucleotides, the sequence is TGCAGCGTTGAAGATCGGCGGAACTATGGCTACACCTTC. Translation gives CSVEDRRNYGYTF.